This TCR beta chain is drawn from a study of T cell responses to AZD1222 COVID-19 vaccine. Sequencing was performed with immunoSEQ multiplex PCR; in TCRdb, only in-frame clones are kept and a portion is missing. The sample comprises approximately 93,000 clones, roughly nine tenths of which are singletons, and 5.3% rests with the top ten. V was trimmed by 2 bases and J by 0 bases, leaving 8 bases between them. Germline CDR1 is MRHNA and CDR2 is SNTAGT. The CDR3 covers 16 residues. This material consisted of peripheral blood, taken 28 days after the second AZD1222 dose. The chain carries TRBV6-4 and TRBJ1-6, with TRBD1 as a possible D gene (5 bases). The source of this sequence is an adult who received the AZD1222 COVID-19 vaccine. CDR3 in DNA: TGTGCCAGCAGTGACAGACAGAGCTCCTATAATTCACCCCTCCACTTT. It yields the protein CASSDRQSSYNSPLHF.